This TCR beta chain emerged from a study of OX40 agonist ivuxolimab in advanced cancers. Study-level background: Therapy given before enrollment (anti-PD-1, anti-PD-L1 or anti-CTLA-4) was allowed, and 40% to 50% had some.

This clone was counted between two and nine times. Its antigen is currently unknown. The CDR3 length is 12 residues. Germline V gene lookup returns CDR1 GTSNPN and CDR2 SVGIG (reference sequence). Deletions cut 8 bases from V and 1 base from J, with 11 bases between. Study-wide results and limits: At 0.1 to 3.0 mg/kg and by week 6, clonal expansion occurred in CD4+ and CD8+ blood T cells.

Only in-frame clones appear in the TCRdb table, and some are missing; sequencing was by immunoSEQ multiplex PCR. The sample holds fewer than 65,000 clones, roughly 90% seen once. Systemic immunosuppression or a history of autoimmune disease excluded patients. The J gene is TRBJ1-1, the V gene TRBV30, with a weak D call TRBD1 (6 bases). This receptor was obtained from an adult with an advanced solid tumor such as melanoma, head and neck, liver or kidney cancer. The source was CD4+ or CD8+ T cells sorted from blood, collected in a trial of the OX40 agonist ivuxolimab. The CDR3 DNA is TGTGCCCGAACAGGGACGAACACTGAAGCTTTCTTT. This gives the protein CARTGTNTEAFF.